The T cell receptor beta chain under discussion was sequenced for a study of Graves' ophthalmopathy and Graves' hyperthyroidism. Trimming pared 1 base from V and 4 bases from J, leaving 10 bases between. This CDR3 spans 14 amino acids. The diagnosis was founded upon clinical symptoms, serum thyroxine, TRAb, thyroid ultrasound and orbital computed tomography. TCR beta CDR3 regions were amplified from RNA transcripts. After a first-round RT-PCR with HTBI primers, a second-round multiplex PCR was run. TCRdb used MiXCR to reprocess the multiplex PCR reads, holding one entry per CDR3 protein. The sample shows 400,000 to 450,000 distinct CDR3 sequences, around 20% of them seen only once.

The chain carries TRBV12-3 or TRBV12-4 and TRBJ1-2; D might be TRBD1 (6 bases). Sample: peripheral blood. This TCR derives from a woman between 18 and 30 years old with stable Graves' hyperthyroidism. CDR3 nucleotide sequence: TGTGCCAGCAGTTTAGACAGGGAATCCTATGGCTACACCTTC. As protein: CASSLDRESYGYTF.